Shown below are 30 T cell receptor beta chains from a single sample sequenced in a study of spatial heterogeneity in lung cancer. Study results and caveats: It was found that expanded intratumoral alpha and beta TCR counts tracked tumor mutation counts.

No antigen has been assigned to these receptors. Each CDR3 protein is one row after TCRdb ran MiXCR on the 5' RACE reads. In the table there are nearly 15,000 distinct CDR3 sequences, about 7% of which are singletons. Time point here: sample taken at primary tumor resection. The specimen was lung tumor tissue, collected at surgery. These receptor sequences come from a male donor with early-stage non-small cell lung cancer.

In this sample, this clonotype turned up many times. The chain couples TRBV6-5 to TRBJ1-2; D is unclear. This CDR3 comprises 13 residues. Germline V gene sequence: CDR1 MNHEY, CDR2 SVGAGI. Trimming removed 2 bases at V and 3 bases at J, with 7 bases between. The CDR3 DNA reads as TGTGCCAGCAGTTACGGGGTCTACTATGGCTACACCTTC. Protein product: CASSYGVYYGYTF.

J is TRBJ1-4 and V is TRBV4-1, with 10 bases identical to TRBD1. This CDR3 comprises 13 residues. Trimming cost V 4 bases and J 7 bases; bases outside gene matches: 0. Germline V gene data show CDR1 as MGHRA and CDR2 as YSYEKL. The CDR3: CASSRQGAEKLFF. In DNA, the CDR3 is TGCGCCAGCAGCCGACAGGGGGCTGAAAAACTGTTTTTT.

This clonotype was seen more than once but under ten times. This chain links TRBV5-1 with TRBJ2-3; D remains unclear. V was trimmed by 4 bases and J by 8 bases, leaving 8 bases between them. CDR1 and CDR2 (germline): SGHRS, YFSETQ. CDR3 length: 11 amino acids. CDR3 DNA: TGCGCCAGCAGCCCCGGAAGTACGCAGTATTTT. It translates to CASSPGSTQYF.

There are a few counts of this clonotype. The rearrangement uses TRBV11-2 and TRBJ2-3, with D possibly being TRBD2 (5 bases). Trimming shortened V by 5 bases and J by 1 base, and 13 bases separated the two germline ends. CDR3 length: 15 amino acids. CDR1 and CDR2 (germline): SGHAT, FQNNGV. CDR3: CASSDDWTGTDTQYF. CDR3 bases: TGTGCCAGCAGCGACGATTGGACTGGCACAGATACGCAGTATTTT. Filled out from reference TRBV11-2 and TRBJ2-3, the complete variable domain reads EAGVAQSPRYKIIEKRQSVAFWCNPISGHATLYWYQQILGQGPKLLIQFQNNGVVDDSQLPKDRFSAERLKGVDSTLKIQPAKLEDSAVYLCASSDDWTGTDTQYFGPGTRLTVL.

With respect to this clonotype: The junction and the germline gene differ at one end; a read error may be behind it. The V gene is TRBV5-6, the J gene TRBJ2-6, with D possibly matching TRBD1 (6 bases). The germline V gene has CDR1 SGHDT and CDR2 YYEEEE. The CDR3 contains 17 residues. The CDR3: CTSSRQETISGANVLTF. CDR3 in DNA: TGTACCAGCAGCCGACAGGAGACCATCTCTGGGGCCAACGTCCTGACTTTT.

The gene calls are TRBV20-1 and TRBJ1-5, with D possibly TRBD1 on 5 matching bases. V was cut by 8 bases and J by 2 bases, with 10 bases left in between. This CDR3 region has 12 residues. Germline assignment: CDR1 DFQATT and CDR2 SNEGSKA (reference sequence). The CDR3 DNA reads as TGCAGTCTGGGGGTGGGCAATCAGCCCCAGCATTTT. As protein: CSLGVGNQPQHF.

Only a few counts were recorded for this clonotype. The genes are TRBV7-9 and TRBJ1-5, with D hard to call. Trimming took off 1 base at V and 7 bases at J, with 8 bases between the two ends. Germline V lookup: CDR1 SEHNR, CDR2 FQNEAQ (reference sequence). This CDR3 has 13 residues. The CDR3 DNA reads TGTGCCAGCAGCTTAGGTTCATACCAGCCCCAGCATTTT. Protein product: CASSLGSYQPQHF.

V gene TRBV6-5 combines with J gene TRBJ1-1; D is undetermined. V was cut by 6 bases and J by 3 bases, with 11 bases left in between. The CDR3 has 13 residues. Germline V lookup: CDR1 MNHEY, CDR2 SVGAGI. The CDR3, as DNA: TGTGCCAGCAGCCGGAAGGTGTACACTGAAGCTTTCTTT. This encodes CASSRKVYTEAFF.

This clonotype came up many times. This chain uses TRBV2 with TRBJ2-3, with unresolved D. V dropped 4 bases and J dropped 0 bases, with 11 bases sitting between them. CDR3 length equals 15 residues. CDR1 is SNHLY and CDR2 is FYNNEI in the germline V gene. CDR3 in DNA: TGTGCCAGCAGTGCCGACATATTTAGCACAGATACGCAGTATTTT. As protein: CASSADIFSTDTQYF.

This clonotype appeared many times. The genes are TRBV20-1 and TRBJ1-6; a possible D gene is TRBD1 (5 bases). The germline V gene has CDR1 DFQATT and CDR2 SNEGSKA (reference sequence). CDR3 size: 16 residues. V lost 6 bases and J lost 0, with 15 bases in between. The CDR3 region has the DNA TGCAGTGCGCTGGGGGGGGGGAGCTCCTATAATTCACCCCTCCACTTT. Residues: CSALGGGSSYNSPLHF.

The J gene is TRBJ2-1, the V gene TRBV11-3; possibly TRBD1 or TRBD2 for D (5 bases each). The V gene lost 5 bases and the J gene lost 5 bases, with 13 bases spanning the gap. This CDR3 has 14 amino acids. Germline CDR1 reads SGHNT; CDR2 reads YENEEA. CDR3 sequence reads: CASSPGRGHNEQFF. The CDR3 bases are TGTGCCAGCAGCCCGGGACGGGGCCACAATGAGCAGTTCTTC.

The chain has TRBV18 and TRBJ2-7, with 10 bases fitting TRBD1. Germline loops: CDR1 KGHSH, CDR2 LQKENI. The CDR3 extends over 16 amino acids. J gave up 5 bases and V 3 bases, and 10 bases lay outside the gene matches. CDR3 sequence reads: CASSPLPGTGVHEQYF. The CDR3 nucleotides are TGTGCCAGCTCACCCCTCCCCGGGACAGGGGTCCACGAGCAGTACTTC.

The chain combines TRBV7-2 with TRBJ2-3, with 10 bases that match TRBD2. Trimming cost V 3 bases and J 5 bases; bases outside gene matches: 11. In germline, CDR1 is SGHTA, CDR2 FQGNSA. CDR3 length: 17 residues. The CDR3 bases are TGTGCCAGCAGCTTCACCCAGAGCGGGAGGGGGGTAGATACGCAGTATTTT. Protein product: CASSFTQSGRGVDTQYF.

This clonotype showed up just a few times. The rearrangement links TRBV7-8 to TRBJ2-3, with 7 bases aligning to TRBD2. CDR1 is SGHVS and CDR2 is FQNEAQ in the germline V gene. Trimming at V came to 4 bases and at J to 0 bases, leaving 10 bases not matched to a gene. This CDR3 is built from 17 residues. The CDR3 DNA is TGTGCCAGCAGCTCCGTTGGGGGGGGGTCTAGCACAGATACGCAGTATTTT. Its protein product is CASSSVGGGSSTDTQYF. The entire variable domain, with the rest obtained from reference TRBV7-8 and TRBJ2-3, is as follows: GAGVSQSPRYKVAKRGQDVALRCDPISGHVSLFWYQQALGQGPEFLTYFQNEAQLDKSGLPSDRFFAERPEGSVSTLKIQRTQQEDSAVYLCASSSVGGGSSTDTQYFGPGTRLTVL.

This clonotype was counted many times. J is TRBJ2-4 and V is TRBV14; D remains unclear. Germline CDR1 SGHDN, CDR2 FVKESK. This CDR3 spans 13 amino acids. Trimming left V 3 bases short and J 6 bases short, with 9 bases between. CDR3 DNA: TGTGCCAGCAGCCAGGTGTTTACAAACATTCAGTACTTC. It encodes CASSQVFTNIQYF.

This clonotype was counted at least ten times. This rearrangement joins TRBV20-1 to TRBJ1-1; a possible D gene is TRBD1 (5 bases). Trimming took 6 bases from V and 6 from J, leaving 14 bases between them. The CDR3 consists of 12 residues. Germline loops: CDR1 DFQATT, CDR2 SNEGSKA (reference sequence). The CDR3 loop reads CSAGTSGPEAFF. In DNA, the CDR3 is TGCAGTGCCGGGACCTCCGGACCTGAAGCTTTCTTT.

This clonotype was seen at least ten times. V usage is TRBV20-1 and J usage is TRBJ2-5; a possible D gene is TRBD1 (5 bases). Germline V gene lookup returns CDR1 DFQATT and CDR2 SNEGSKA (reference sequence). V shed 5 bases and J shed 5 bases, with 12 bases lying between them. CDR3 length: 12 residues. The CDR3 DNA reads TGCAGTGCTCAGGGATTCGGCGAGACCCAGTACTTC. It specifies CSAQGFGETQYF.

This sequence joins TRBV10-2 and TRBJ2-1; 9 positions match TRBD1. Germline V gene lookup returns CDR1 WSHSY and CDR2 SAAADI. V shed 0 bases and J 8 bases; nucleotides not matched to a gene: 8. The CDR3 loop spans 16 amino acids. The CDR3 reads CASSESAGTGSYEQFF. The CDR3 coding sequence is TGCGCCAGCAGTGAGTCTGCCGGGACAGGGAGTTATGAGCAGTTCTTC.

The chain links TRBV7-9 to TRBJ1-2, with D hard to call. Trimming pared 5 bases from V and 5 bases from J, leaving 9 bases between. Germline loops: CDR1 SEHNR, CDR2 FQNEAQ (reference sequence). The CDR3 is 12 residues long. As DNA, the CDR3 is TGTGCCAGCAGCCGCGACGCGTATGGCTACACCTTC. Translating gives CASSRDAYGYTF.

Many counts were recorded for this clonotype. The gene calls are TRBV12-3 or TRBV12-4 and TRBJ1-4; D is unresolved. The CDR3 consists of 14 residues. Trimming removed 1 base at V and 5 bases at J, with 8 bases between. In DNA form, the CDR3 reads TGTGCCAGCAGTTTAGTTTCCGGGAATGAAAAACTGTTTTTT. Translation: CASSLVSGNEKLFF.

This clonotype has ten or more counts. Here the CDR3 reads CASSVLDRNTGELFF. The CDR3 nucleotides read TGTGCCAGCAGCGTCTTGGACAGAAACACCGGGGAGCTGTTTTTT. V usage is TRBV5-5 and J usage is TRBJ2-2; TRBD1 might be the D (6 bases). Trimming removed 4 bases from V and 2 bases from J, with 12 bases in between. The CDR3 runs 15 residues. Per germline, CDR1 SGHKS and CDR2 YYEKEE (reference sequence).

A few counts support this clonotype. This CDR3 is CASSAVTSGSWDEQFF. In DNA form, the CDR3 reads TGTGCCAGCAGCGCAGTTACTAGCGGGAGTTGGGATGAGCAGTTCTTC. The rearrangement links TRBV7-3 to TRBJ2-1; 11 bases are a match to TRBD2. The germline CDR1 and CDR2 sequences are SGHTA and FQGTGA. The CDR3 is 16 residues long. The J segment lost 8 bases and the V segment lost 5 bases, leaving 11 bases of the junction unmatched.

This clonotype was counted ten times or more. The rearrangement joins TRBV20-1 to TRBJ2-1; no clear D gene. CDR3 length: 16 residues. Germline CDR1 is DFQATT and CDR2 is SNEGSKA (reference sequence). V was clipped by 1 base and J by 5 bases, with 18 bases between them. The CDR3 reads CSARALSKSSDNEQFF. CDR3 nucleotide sequence: TGCAGTGCTAGAGCCCTTTCGAAATCCTCGGACAATGAGCAGTTCTTC.

The chain recombines TRBV7-8 with TRBJ2-5, with unresolved D. Trimming took off 3 bases at V and 4 bases at J, with 9 bases between the two ends. This CDR3 has 13 residues. The germline gives CDR1 SGHVS, CDR2 FQNEAQ. The CDR3 nucleotides read TGTGCCAGCAGCTTTTTCCCCGGAGAGACCCAGTACTTC. Its translation is CASSFFPGETQYF.

This clonotype showed up just a few times. The V call is TRBV3-1, the J call TRBJ2-7; TRBD2 agrees at 10 bases. V gave up 3 bases and J gave up 2 bases; unmatched junction bases: 7. From germline, CDR1 is LGHDT and CDR2 YNNKEL (reference sequence). The CDR3 is 16 residues long. CDR3 coding DNA: TGTGCCAGCAGCCAGATCGCTAGCGGGAGACCCTACGAGCAGTACTTC. As protein: CASSQIASGRPYEQYF.

By proportion, this clonotype is medium-sized. The chain employs TRBV7-8 and TRBJ1-5, with a weak D call TRBD1 (5 bases). Between the trimmed V and J ends, which lost 0 bases and 4 bases, there was a span of 10 bases. CDR3 size: 15 residues. Germline CDR1 and CDR2: SGHVS and FQNEAQ. CDR3 DNA sequence: TGTGCCAGCAGCTTAGCGGGGGGGTGGAATCAGCCCCAGCATTTT. It codes for CASSLAGGWNQPQHF.

The rearrangement links TRBV7-9 to TRBJ2-3; D is perhaps TRBD1 or TRBD2 (5 bases each). Trimming pared 5 bases from V and 2 bases from J, leaving 14 bases between. In germline, CDR1 is SEHNR, CDR2 FQNEAQ (reference sequence). The CDR3 runs 15 residues. DNA of the CDR3: TGTGCCAGCAGCCCCGCCGGGACCCTCACAGATACGCAGTATTTT. Encoded protein: CASSPAGTLTDTQYF.

Many counts were recorded for this clonotype. The chain carries TRBV20-1 and TRBJ1-4; D not certain. Germline CDR1 and CDR2: DFQATT and SNEGSKA (reference sequence). Trimming took off 5 bases at V and 7 bases at J, with 8 bases between the two ends. This CDR3 spans 11 amino acids. The CDR3 nucleotides read TGCAGTGCTCAAGGTGGTGAAAAACTGTTTTTT. This codes for CSAQGGEKLFF.

V usage is TRBV19 and J usage is TRBJ1-2; D not certain. Germline values: CDR1 LNHDA, CDR2 SQIVND (reference sequence). The CDR3 contains 14 residues. V was shortened by 4 bases and J by 4 bases, with 13 bases between the two germline ends. The CDR3: CASSRSRDGYGYTF. DNA of the CDR3: TGTGCCAGTAGTAGGTCACGGGATGGCTATGGCTACACCTTC.

This clonotype was observed at least ten times. The chain is built from TRBV20-1 and TRBJ2-5; 13 nucleotides align to TRBD2. J lost 6 bases, V lost 2 bases, and 6 bases had no gene match. The germline V gene encodes CDR1 DFQATT and CDR2 SNEGSKA (reference sequence). The CDR3 is 15 amino acids. The CDR3 loop is CSARLGLAGTKTQYF. CDR3 coding DNA: TGCAGTGCTAGACTGGGACTAGCGGGAACTAAGACCCAGTACTTC.